Listed here are 32 T cell receptor beta chains from one sample, sequenced in a study of OX40 agonist ivuxolimab in advanced cancers. Assay used: immunoSEQ multiplex PCR; TCRdb lists only in-frame clones, some missing. Among fewer than 85,000 clones, 75% to 90% were seen once, and the ten largest hold 0.4% to 0.65%. The source material was CD4+ or CD8+ T cells sorted from blood, sampled in a trial of the OX40 agonist ivuxolimab. These receptors all stem from an adult with an advanced solid tumor such as melanoma, head and neck, liver or kidney cancer.

This clone was seen just once. The chain links TRBV4-2 to TRBJ2-1; the match to TRBD2 covers 15 bases. V shed 6 bases and J 6 bases; nucleotides not matched to a gene: 12. The CDR3 runs 18 residues. Germline lookup yields CDR1 LGHNA and CDR2 YNFKEQ. The CDR3, as DNA: TGTGCCAGCAGGTCTGGACTAGCGGGAGGGGTCTTGGCCAATGAGCAGTTCTTC. Protein: CASRSGLAGGVLANEQFF.

This sequence joins TRBV5-1 and TRBJ2-1; D unclear. There are 18 residues in the CDR3. Trimming took off 0 bases at V and 0 bases at J, with 16 bases between the two ends. Germline CDR1 reads SGHRS; CDR2 reads YFSETQ. CDR3 sequence: CASSLVRTARSSYNEQFF. CDR3 sequence (DNA): TGCGCCAGCAGCTTGGTTCGCACAGCGAGGAGCTCCTACAATGAGCAGTTCTTC.

The V call is TRBV19, the J call TRBJ2-3, with a weak D call TRBD1 (6 bases). V gave up 6 bases and J gave up 3 bases, with 13 bases separating them. Germline CDR1 reads LNHDA; CDR2 reads SQIVND (reference sequence). This CDR3 is built from 14 residues. The CDR3 here is CASSLQGITDTQYF. Written as DNA, the CDR3 is TGTGCCAGTAGCCTACAGGGTATTACAGATACGCAGTATTTT.

The chain employs TRBV7-9 and TRBJ2-7, with TRBD1 as a possible D gene (6 bases). The CDR3 consists of 15 residues. Germline V gene data show CDR1 as SEHNR and CDR2 as FQNEAQ (reference sequence). V was cut by 3 bases and J by 3 bases, with 15 bases left in between. The CDR3 loop is CASSLTGTSFYEQYF. CDR3 DNA: TGTGCCAGCAGCTTGACCGGGACAAGCTTCTACGAGCAGTACTTC. Combining the CDR3 with reference TRBV7-9 and TRBJ2-7 gives the whole variable domain DTGVSQNPRHKITKRGQNVTFRCDPISEHNRLYWYRQTLGQGPEFLTYFQNEAQLEKSRLLSDRFSAERPKGSFSTLEIQRTEQGDSAMYLCASSLTGTSFYEQYFGPGTRLTVT.

The CDR3 is CASSERGSNQPQHF. In DNA, the CDR3 is TGTGCCAGCAGTGAAAGGGGCTCCAATCAGCCCCAGCATTTT. The rearrangement uses TRBV28 and TRBJ1-5; D is perhaps TRBD1 (5 bases). This CDR3 has 14 amino acids. V was clipped by 5 bases and J by 3 bases, with 11 bases between them. Germline V lookup: CDR1 MDHEN, CDR2 SYDVKM.

The gene calls are TRBV15 and TRBJ2-5, with D perhaps being TRBD1 or TRBD2 (6 bases each). Trimming took 0 bases from V and 4 from J, leaving 15 bases between them. The CDR3 is made up of 16 amino acids. Germline V gene lookup returns CDR1 LNHNV and CDR2 YYDKDF (reference sequence). The CDR3 region has the DNA TGTGCCACCAGCAGAGATTTTCCGGGGGCGGGAGAGACCCAGTACTTC. Amino acid sequence: CATSRDFPGAGETQYF.

This sequence joins TRBV28 and TRBJ2-7; no clear D gene. The V gene's germline CDR1 is MDHEN and CDR2 SYDVKM. The V and J ends lost 4 bases and 2 bases respectively, with 9 bases between them. This CDR3 has 13 amino acids. CDR3 region: CASSSPGPYEQYF. The CDR3, as DNA: TGTGCCAGCAGTTCGCCTGGCCCCTACGAGCAGTACTTC.

This clone has only one observation. The CDR3 loop reads CASSGVGVRGGYTF. As DNA, the CDR3 is TGTGCCAGCAGTGGGGTGGGGGTAAGGGGCGGCTACACCTTC. This chain links TRBV2 with TRBJ1-2, with D perhaps matching TRBD1 (5 bases). Germline V lookup: CDR1 SNHLY, CDR2 FYNNEI. Trimming removed 4 bases at V and 8 bases at J, with 17 bases between. CDR3 length: 14 residues.

CDR3 residues: CASSIRGLSIDEQYF. The CDR3, as DNA: TGTGCCAGTAGTATCCGGGGGCTCTCAATTGACGAGCAGTACTTC. V is TRBV19 and J is TRBJ2-7, with D possibly called TRBD1 or TRBD2 (6 bases each). Trimming took 3 bases from V and 5 from J, leaving 17 bases between them. The germline gives CDR1 LNHDA, CDR2 SQIVND (reference sequence). The CDR3 has 15 residues.

The rearrangement uses TRBV7-9 and TRBJ1-5; D not resolved. The V and J ends lost 3 bases and 5 bases respectively, with 5 bases between them. The CDR3 length is 12 residues. The V gene's germline CDR1 is SEHNR and CDR2 FQNEAQ (reference sequence). DNA for the CDR3: TGTGCCAGCAGCTTTGGAGATCAGCCCCAGCATTTT. Translated, it gives CASSFGDQPQHF.

The rearrangement joins TRBV9 to TRBJ1-2; D gene unclear. Trimming shortened V by 6 bases and J by 4 bases, and 16 bases separated the two germline ends. This CDR3 contains 14 residues. Germline values: CDR1 SGDLS, CDR2 YYNGEE. This CDR3 is CASTFSRGGYGYTF. The CDR3 DNA is TGTGCCAGCACTTTTTCACGGGGAGGCTATGGCTACACCTTC.

The chain combines TRBV27 with TRBJ2-4; D unclear. This CDR3 has 14 amino acids. Trimming stripped 4 bases from V and 0 bases from J, with 7 bases between. Germline CDR1 and CDR2: MNHEY and SMNVEV (reference sequence). Here the CDR3 reads CASSSDLAKNIQYF. CDR3 DNA sequence: TGTGCCAGCAGTTCCGACTTAGCCAAAAACATTCAGTACTTC.

The rearrangement uses TRBV9 and TRBJ2-1, with D perhaps TRBD1 (6 bases). Per germline, CDR1 SGDLS and CDR2 YYNGEE. Trimming pared 3 bases from V and 4 bases from J, leaving 20 bases between. The CDR3 has 17 amino acids. The CDR3 sequence is CASSGLAGAKPYNEQFF. The CDR3 bases are TGTGCCAGCAGCGGTCTTGCAGGGGCGAAGCCTTACAATGAGCAGTTCTTC.

The count of this clone is one. This chain joins TRBV19 and TRBJ2-1, with a tentative D call TRBD2 (6 bases). The CDR3 contains 14 residues. Germline V gene data show CDR1 as LNHDA and CDR2 as SQIVND (reference sequence). Trimming removed 3 bases from V and 15 bases from J, with 21 bases in between. Here the CDR3 DNA reads TGTGCCAGTAGTATGCCTAGCGCACCTACACGGGCGTTCTTC. It yields the protein CASSMPSAPTRAFF.

The chain uses TRBV4-1 and TRBJ2-1; D is uncertain. Germline assignment: CDR1 MGHRA and CDR2 YSYEKL. V lost 0 bases to trimming and J lost 5 bases, with 14 bases between them. This CDR3 spans 16 amino acids. CDR3 DNA: TGCGCCAGCAGCCAAGAACCCGTCCTAACTAACAATGAGCAGTTCTTC. It yields the protein CASSQEPVLTNNEQFF.

This clone was counted a single time. The chain recombines TRBV5-1 with TRBJ1-4; no clear D gene. Per germline, CDR1 SGHRS and CDR2 YFSETQ. V was clipped by 3 bases and J by 1 base, with 10 bases between them. The CDR3 totals 15 residues. The CDR3 protein is CASSSLGVTNEKLFF. CDR3 coding DNA: TGCGCCAGCAGCTCCCTCGGGGTAACTAATGAAAAACTGTTTTTT.

CDR3 region: CASSLSVGADEQFF. The CDR3 nucleotides read TGTGCCAGCAGTTTATCGGTAGGGGCGGATGAGCAGTTCTTC. The chain combines TRBV27 with TRBJ2-1, with D possibly matching TRBD1 (5 bases). Germline assignment: CDR1 MNHEY and CDR2 SMNVEV (reference sequence). The CDR3 sequence is 14 residues long. Between the trimmed V and J ends, which lost 0 bases and 8 bases, there was a span of 11 bases.

The J gene is TRBJ2-7, the V gene TRBV5-4; 7 bases align to TRBD2. V shed 3 bases, J shed 4 bases, and the junction held 10 bases outside the gene matches. The CDR3 contains 15 residues. Per the germline V gene, CDR1 is SGHNT and CDR2 is YYREEE (reference sequence). CDR3 DNA sequence: TGTGCCAGCAGCTCCCAAAAGCGGGGATTATACGAGCAGTACTTC. Encoded protein: CASSSQKRGLYEQYF.

This rearrangement joins TRBV7-2 to TRBJ2-3, with a possible D match to TRBD2 (5 bases). CDR3 length equals 14 residues. Germline CDR1 is SGHTA and CDR2 is FQGNSA. With 5 bases removed from V and 3 bases from J, the gap between germline ends came to 12 bases. The CDR3 is CASSRRSGTDTQYF. CDR3 nucleotide sequence: TGTGCCAGCAGCCGGAGGTCTGGAACAGATACGCAGTATTTT.

Only one count was recorded for this clone. The rearrangement links TRBV7-8 to TRBJ2-5, with D perhaps TRBD1 or TRBD2 (5 bases each). Trimming took 5 bases from V and 5 from J, leaving 12 bases between them. The CDR3 runs 13 residues. Germline V CDR1 and CDR2: SGHVS, FQNEAQ. CDR3 nucleotides: TGTGCCAGCAGCCCCCCCAGGGAGGAGACCCAGTACTTC. Translating gives CASSPPREETQYF.

The chain recombines TRBV15 with TRBJ1-2; 8 bases fit TRBD1. The germline CDR1 and CDR2 sequences are LNHNV and YYDKDF (reference sequence). V lost 0 bases and J lost 7; bases outside the gene matches: 7. The CDR3 length is 15 residues. Written as DNA, the CDR3 is TGTGCCACCAGCAGAGATAGACCTACAGGGGGTGGCTACACCTTC. It codes for CATSRDRPTGGGYTF.

This chain connects TRBV5-4 to TRBJ1-2, with D perhaps TRBD1 (5 bases). The CDR3 totals 14 residues. Germline CDR1 is SGHNT and CDR2 is YYREEE (reference sequence). V was clipped by 0 bases and J by 7 bases, with 13 bases between them. The CDR3 reads CASSLGRVRRGYTF. The CDR3 region has the DNA TGTGCCAGCAGCTTGGGCAGGGTGCGACGTGGCTACACCTTC.

This chain connects TRBV19 to TRBJ2-1; 9 nucleotides align to TRBD2. V lost 5 bases and J lost 7; bases outside the gene matches: 6. Germline V gene data show CDR1 as LNHDA and CDR2 as SQIVND (reference sequence). The CDR3 length is 14 residues. Here the CDR3 DNA reads TGTGCCAGTAGTCTTACTAGCGGGTTTAATGAGCAGTTCTTC. It codes for CASSLTSGFNEQFF.

The V gene is TRBV11-2, the J gene TRBJ2-5, with D perhaps matching TRBD2 (5 bases). Per germline, CDR1 SGHAT and CDR2 FQNNGV. Trimming cost V 3 bases and J 5 bases, with 13 bases left between them. The CDR3 covers 14 residues. The CDR3 region is CASSFNPSLETQYF. DNA of the CDR3: TGTGCCAGCAGCTTTAATCCTAGCTTGGAGACCCAGTACTTC.

The V call is TRBV6-6, the J call TRBJ1-2; 10 nucleotides agree with TRBD1. The CDR3 is 12 residues long. Unmatched junction bases numbered 4, after V lost 5 bases and J lost 10 bases. The V gene's germline CDR1 is MNHNY and CDR2 SVGAGI (reference sequence). The CDR3 loop is CASSGTGDVYTF. DNA for the CDR3: TGTGCCAGCAGTGGGACAGGGGATGTCTACACCTTC.

The CDR3 DNA reads as TGTGCCAGCAGCCAAGATGGGACAGGGTTTGAAAAACTGTTTTTT. The encoded protein is CASSQDGTGFEKLFF. The chain employs TRBV4-2 and TRBJ1-4; 9 nucleotides align to TRBD1. The CDR3 length is 15 residues. Trimming at V came to 0 bases and at J to 7 bases, leaving 3 bases not matched to a gene. Germline V gene data show CDR1 as LGHNA and CDR2 as YNFKEQ.

The CDR3 region has the DNA TGTGCCAGCAGCCCTACCTTTAATCAGCCCCAGCATTTT. Translation gives CASSPTFNQPQHF. The gene calls are TRBV7-6 and TRBJ1-5; D is unresolved. Germline values: CDR1 SGHVS, CDR2 FNYEAQ. CDR3 length: 13 residues. Trimming shortened V by 5 bases and J by 4 bases, and 9 bases separated the two germline ends.

The chain employs TRBV7-8 and TRBJ2-7; the match to TRBD2 covers 13 bases. The CDR3 has 16 residues. Germline V gene sequence: CDR1 SGHVS, CDR2 FQNEAQ. V trimming: 1 base; J trimming: 2 bases; junction bases outside the gene matches: 2. CDR3 coding DNA: TGTGCCAGCAGCTTAGGAACTAGCGGGAGGGCCTACGAGCAGTACTTC. This sequence encodes CASSLGTSGRAYEQYF. The variable domain in full, with the rest retrieved from reference TRBV7-8 and TRBJ2-7, is GAGVSQSPRYKVAKRGQDVALRCDPISGHVSLFWYQQALGQGPEFLTYFQNEAQLDKSGLPSDRFFAERPEGSVSTLKIQRTQQEDSAVYLCASSLGTSGRAYEQYFGPGTRLTVT.

The CDR3 nucleotides are TGCAGCGGTTGGGCTAGCGGGGAGAGGGAGACCCAGTACTTC. Encoded protein: CSGWASGERETQYF. The V call is TRBV29-1, the J call TRBJ2-5, with TRBD2 identical over 9 bases. Germline values: CDR1 SQVTM, CDR2 ANQGSEA. The CDR3 sequence is 14 residues long. The V segment lost 7 bases and the J segment 5 bases; nucleotides outside the gene matches: 11.

V gene TRBV28 combines with J gene TRBJ1-5; possible D gene TRBD1, 6 bases. V lost 3 bases, J lost 15 bases, and 21 bases lay in between. CDR3 length: 14 residues. Germline CDR1 and CDR2: MDHEN and SYDVKM. CDR3 loop: CASSLSQDLGGRHF. DNA for the CDR3: TGTGCCAGCAGTTTGTCACAGGACCTAGGGGGAAGGCATTTT.

The chain has TRBV5-6 and TRBJ2-5; perhaps TRBD2 as D (6 bases). CDR3 size: 14 residues. Trimming shortened V by 2 bases and J by 4 bases, and 12 bases separated the two germline ends. CDR1 is SGHDT, CDR2 YYEEEE, per germline. In DNA form, the CDR3 reads TGTGCCAGCAGCTTTAGCGGCACACGAGAGACCCAGTACTTC. Translated: CASSFSGTRETQYF.

CDR3 DNA: TGCGCCAGCAGCCTTGACAGGGAGGACAGGTATAGCAATCAGCCCCAGCATTTT. The encoded protein is CASSLDREDRYSNQPQHF. This chain connects TRBV5-1 to TRBJ1-5; TRBD1 matches at 7 bases. CDR3 length: 18 amino acids. Germline CDR1 reads SGHRS; CDR2 reads YFSETQ. The V segment lost 4 bases and the J segment 0 bases; nucleotides outside the gene matches: 13.